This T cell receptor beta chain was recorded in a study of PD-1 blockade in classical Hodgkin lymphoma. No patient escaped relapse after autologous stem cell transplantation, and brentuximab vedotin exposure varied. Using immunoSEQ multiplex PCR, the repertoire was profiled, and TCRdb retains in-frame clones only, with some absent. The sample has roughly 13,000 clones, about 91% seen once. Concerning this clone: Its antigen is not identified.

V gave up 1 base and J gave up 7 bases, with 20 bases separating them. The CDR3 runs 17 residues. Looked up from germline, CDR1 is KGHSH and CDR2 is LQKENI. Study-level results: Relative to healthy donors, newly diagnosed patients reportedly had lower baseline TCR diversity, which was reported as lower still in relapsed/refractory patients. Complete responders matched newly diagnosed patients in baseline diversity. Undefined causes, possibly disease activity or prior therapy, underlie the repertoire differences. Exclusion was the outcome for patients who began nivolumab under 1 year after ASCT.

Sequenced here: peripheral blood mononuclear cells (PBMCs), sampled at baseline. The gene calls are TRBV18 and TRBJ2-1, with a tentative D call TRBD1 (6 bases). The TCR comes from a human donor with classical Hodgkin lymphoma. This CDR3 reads CASSPRSRDKVTNEQFF. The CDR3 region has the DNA TGTGCCAGCTCACCACGCTCTCGGGACAAGGTAACTAATGAGCAGTTCTTC.